This passage covers 21 T cell receptor beta chains from one sample sequenced in a study of blood T cell repertoires in COVID-19. TCRdb keeps only in-frame clones here, not all; method: immunoSEQ multiplex PCR. The sample has 95,000 to 150,000 clones; roughly 85% are singletons. Material: peripheral blood. The receptors were sampled from a man older than 75 with active or convalescent COVID-19.

This chain links TRBV5-4 with TRBJ2-2; weak D call: TRBD1 (5 bases). The CDR3 extends over 12 amino acids. Germline CDR1 reads SGHNT; CDR2 reads YYREEE (reference sequence). With 2 bases removed from V and 6 bases from J, the gap between germline ends came to 5 bases. In DNA form, the CDR3 reads TGTGCCAGCAGCTTAGGGGCCGGGGAGCTGTTTTTT. Protein sequence: CASSLGAGELFF.

The chain couples TRBV19 to TRBJ2-5; tentative D call: TRBD1 (5 bases). The CDR3 runs 15 residues. Germline CDR1 reads LNHDA; CDR2 reads SQIVND (reference sequence). The V and J ends lost 4 bases and 4 bases respectively, with 16 bases between them. This CDR3 is CASSTGLGILETQYF. The CDR3 DNA reads as TGTGCCAGTAGTACAGGGTTGGGGATTTTAGAGACCCAGTACTTC.

The chain carries TRBV18 and TRBJ2-4, with TRBD2 matching over 10 bases. V dropped 3 bases and J dropped 6; count of bases not matched to a gene: 5. Germline CDR1 is KGHSH and CDR2 is LQKENI. The CDR3 spans 15 residues. The CDR3 here is CASSPLASGGNIQYF. CDR3 DNA sequence: TGTGCCAGCTCACCCCTCGCTAGCGGGGGAAACATTCAGTACTTC.

The chain couples TRBV6-4 to TRBJ1-4; 7 bases align to TRBD1. The V and J ends lost 6 bases and 8 bases, in that order; junction bases with no gene match: 9. Germline values: CDR1 MRHNA, CDR2 SNTAGT. The CDR3 runs 14 residues. The DNA of the CDR3 is TGTGCCAGCAGGTCCGACAGGGCTAGAGAAAAACTGTTTTTT. Protein product: CASRSDRAREKLFF.

The DNA of the CDR3 is TGTGCCATCAGTGAACAGAAGAACACCGGGGAGCTGTTTTTT. Amino acids: CAISEQKNTGELFF. The chain links TRBV10-3 to TRBJ2-2; no firm D call. V lost 3 bases to trimming and J lost 1 base, with 6 bases between them. Germline V lookup: CDR1 ENHRY, CDR2 SYGVKD. This CDR3 spans 14 amino acids.

V is TRBV30 and J is TRBJ1-2, with 11 bases matching TRBD1. Germline CDR1 is GTSNPN and CDR2 is SVGIG (reference sequence). The CDR3 is 15 amino acids. V lost 3 bases to trimming and J lost 5 bases; unmatched junction nucleotides: 8. The CDR3 region has the DNA TGTGCCTGGAGCCGACTCGGGACAGGGGGATATGGCTACACCTTC. It translates to CAWSRLGTGGYGYTF.

V is TRBV19 and J is TRBJ1-2; the match to TRBD1 covers 9 bases. V shed 7 bases, J shed 5 bases, and the junction held 2 bases outside the gene matches. CDR1 is LNHDA, CDR2 SQIVND, per germline (reference sequence). The CDR3 runs 12 residues. The CDR3 DNA is TGTGCCAGTACGGACAGGGGATATGGCTACACCTTC. Translating gives CASTDRGYGYTF.

This clone has a handful of counts. The gene calls are TRBV7-9 and TRBJ2-7; 7 bases are shared with TRBD2. In germline, CDR1 is SEHNR, CDR2 FQNEAQ (reference sequence). CDR3 length equals 13 residues. V lost 4 bases and J lost 2; bases outside the gene matches: 2. In nucleotides, the CDR3 is TGTGCCAGCAGCTCGGGGGGAGCCTACGAGCAGTACTTC. Protein sequence: CASSSGGAYEQYF.

CDR3 amino acids: CASSLLQGRRGYTF. DNA for the CDR3: TGTGCCAGCAGCCTACTACAGGGTCGCCGAGGCTACACCTTC. The genes are TRBV3-1 (or the pseudogene TRBV3-2) and TRBJ1-2; D might be TRBD1 (6 bases). Germline V CDR1 and CDR2: LGHDT, YNNKEL (reference sequence). V shed 4 bases and J shed 8 bases, with 17 bases lying between them. There are 14 residues in the CDR3.

The genes are TRBV20-1 and TRBJ1-6, with D unclear. Germline CDR1 DFQATT, CDR2 SNEGSKA (reference sequence). CDR3 length: 12 residues. The ends were cut back, 3 bases at V and 9 bases at J, with 9 bases in the middle. DNA of the CDR3: TGCAGTGCTAGTCGTCCGAGTTCACCCCTCCACTTT. Translating gives CSASRPSSPLHF.

This chain joins TRBV7-2 and TRBJ2-1; 10 bases align to TRBD2. In germline, CDR1 is SGHTA, CDR2 FQGNSA. The ends lost 1 base at V and 9 bases at J; junction bases unmatched: 6. This CDR3 comprises 15 residues. The CDR3 sequence: CASSLGLAGAGEQFF. In nucleotides, the CDR3 is TGTGCCAGCAGCTTAGGCCTAGCGGGAGCGGGTGAGCAGTTCTTC.

This chain uses TRBV7-9 with TRBJ1-1; TRBD1 matches at 9 bases. CDR3 length: 14 residues. Germline CDR1 and CDR2: SEHNR and FQNEAQ (reference sequence). V was pared by 5 bases and J by 7 bases, with 8 bases of the junction left unmatched. This CDR3 reads CASSQGDRASEAFF. CDR3 bases: TGTGCCAGCAGCCAGGGGGACAGGGCGAGTGAAGCTTTCTTT.

The chain recombines TRBV4-2 with TRBJ1-2; D not resolved. CDR1 is LGHNA, CDR2 YNFKEQ, per germline. V was pared by 0 bases and J by 0 bases, with 14 bases between. CDR3 length: 17 amino acids. CDR3 amino acids: CASSQDVSGLSNYGYTF. Written as DNA, the CDR3 is TGTGCCAGCAGCCAAGATGTTAGTGGTCTTTCTAACTATGGCTACACCTTC.

This chain links TRBV5-6 with TRBJ1-4; TRBD1 matches 9 bases. The germline gives CDR1 SGHDT, CDR2 YYEEEE. V was clipped by 3 bases and J by 9 bases; unmatched bases: 6. CDR3 size: 14 residues. The CDR3 DNA follows: TGTGCCAGCAGCTGGGACAGGGTCCCTCAAAAACTGTTTTTT. Translation gives CASSWDRVPQKLFF.

J is TRBJ2-7 and V is TRBV5-1, with 12 bases fitting TRBD2. J lost 9 bases, V lost 7 bases, and 11 bases had no gene match. CDR1 and CDR2 (germline): SGHRS, YFSETQ. The CDR3 contains 14 residues. This chain's CDR3 is CASQTSGGVQRQYF. Here the CDR3 DNA reads TGCGCCAGCCAGACTAGCGGGGGCGTCCAGCGGCAGTACTTC.

V gene TRBV6-5 combines with J gene TRBJ2-7, with TRBD2 identical over 16 bases. The CDR3 sequence is 15 residues long. Trimming took 8 bases from V and 6 from J; bases not matched to a gene: 7. The germline CDR1 and CDR2 sequences are MNHEY and SVGAGI. The CDR3 DNA follows: TGTGCCAGCTCCTGGGGGACTAGCGGGAGGGTCGAGCAGTACTTC. It specifies CASSWGTSGRVEQYF.

In its sample, this clone was seen a few times. This rearrangement joins TRBV27 to TRBJ1-6; D may be TRBD1 (6 bases). Deletions cut 2 bases from V and 7 bases from J, with 9 bases between. The CDR3 extends over 14 amino acids. The germline V gene has CDR1 MNHEY and CDR2 SMNVEV (reference sequence). DNA of the CDR3: TGTGCCAGCAGTTTAACGACAGGAAATTCACCCCTCCACTTT. Amino acids: CASSLTTGNSPLHF.

The chain joins TRBV28 to TRBJ1-5, with unresolved D. V was clipped by 10 bases and J by 3 bases, with 13 bases between them. Germline lookup yields CDR1 MDHEN and CDR2 SYDVKM. The CDR3 spans 13 residues. The CDR3 region has the DNA TGTGCCACCGGGAAGGAGGTCAATCAGCCCCAGCATTTT. Its protein product is CATGKEVNQPQHF.

J is TRBJ2-7 and V is TRBV11-2; possibly TRBD1 for D (5 bases). Germline V CDR1 and CDR2: SGHAT, FQNNGV. The CDR3 sequence is 15 residues long. V lost 2 bases and J 0 bases, leaving 11 bases between the germline ends. For the CDR3, the DNA is TGTGCCAGCAGCTTAACCAGGGTCCGCTCCTACGAGCAGTACTTC. Translation gives CASSLTRVRSYEQYF.

The chain combines TRBV3-1 (or the pseudogene TRBV3-2) with TRBJ1-5, with a weak D call TRBD1 (5 bases). This CDR3 contains 15 residues. Germline-derived CDR1 and CDR2 are LGHDT and YNNKEL (reference sequence). V was pared by 3 bases and J by 7 bases, with 16 bases between. CDR3 in amino acids: CASSHSSGGVQPQHF. DNA of the CDR3: TGTGCCAGCAGCCATTCTTCCGGGGGGGTCCAGCCCCAGCATTTT.

The chain links TRBV3-1 (or the pseudogene TRBV3-2) to TRBJ2-7; 9 nucleotides align to TRBD1. The CDR3 runs to 14 residues. The trim removed 5 bases at V and 6 bases at J, leaving 8 bases unmatched. The germline V gene encodes CDR1 LGHDT and CDR2 YNNKEL (reference sequence). The CDR3 DNA reads as TGTGCCAGCAGCTTTCGGGACAGGGATTCCGAGCAGTACTTC. Amino acid sequence: CASSFRDRDSEQYF.